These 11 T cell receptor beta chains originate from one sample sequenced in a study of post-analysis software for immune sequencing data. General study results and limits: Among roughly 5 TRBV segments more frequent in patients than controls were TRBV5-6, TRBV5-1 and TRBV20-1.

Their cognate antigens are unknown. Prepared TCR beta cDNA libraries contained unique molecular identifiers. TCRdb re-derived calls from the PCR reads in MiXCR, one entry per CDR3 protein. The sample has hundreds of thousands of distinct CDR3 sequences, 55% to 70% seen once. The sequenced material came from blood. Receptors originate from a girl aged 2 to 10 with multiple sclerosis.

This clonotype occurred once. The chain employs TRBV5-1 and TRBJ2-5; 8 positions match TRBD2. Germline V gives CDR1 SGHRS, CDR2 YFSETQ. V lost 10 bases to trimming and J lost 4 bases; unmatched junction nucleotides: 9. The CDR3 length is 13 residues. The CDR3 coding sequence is TGCGCCTCCCGGGAGGGAGGGGGAGAGACCCAGTACTTC. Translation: CASREGGGETQYF.

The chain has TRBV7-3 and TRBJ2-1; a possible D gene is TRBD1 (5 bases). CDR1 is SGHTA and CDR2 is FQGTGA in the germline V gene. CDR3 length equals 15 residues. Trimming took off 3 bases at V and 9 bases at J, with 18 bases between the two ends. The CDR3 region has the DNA TGTGCCAGCAGCTTGCCCGGGCAGGTCGACAGTGAGCAGTTCTTC. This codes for CASSLPGQVDSEQFF.

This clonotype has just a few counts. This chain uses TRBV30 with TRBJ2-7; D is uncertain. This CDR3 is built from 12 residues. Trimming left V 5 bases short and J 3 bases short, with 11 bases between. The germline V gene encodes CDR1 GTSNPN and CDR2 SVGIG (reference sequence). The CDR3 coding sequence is TGTGCCTGGGGACGGTCTCACTACGAGCAGTACTTC. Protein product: CAWGRSHYEQYF.

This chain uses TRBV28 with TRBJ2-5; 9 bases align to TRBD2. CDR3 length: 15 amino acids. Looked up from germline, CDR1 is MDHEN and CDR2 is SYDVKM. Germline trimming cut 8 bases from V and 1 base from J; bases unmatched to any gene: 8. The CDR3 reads CASLGTSSFQETQYF. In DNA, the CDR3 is TGTGCCAGCTTGGGGACTAGCTCCTTCCAAGAGACCCAGTACTTC.

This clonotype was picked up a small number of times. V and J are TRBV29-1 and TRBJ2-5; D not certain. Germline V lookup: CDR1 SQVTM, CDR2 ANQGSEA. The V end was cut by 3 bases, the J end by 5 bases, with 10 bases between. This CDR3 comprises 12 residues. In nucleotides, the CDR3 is TGCAGCGTTGACGAAGGGTTTGAGACCCAGTACTTC. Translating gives CSVDEGFETQYF.

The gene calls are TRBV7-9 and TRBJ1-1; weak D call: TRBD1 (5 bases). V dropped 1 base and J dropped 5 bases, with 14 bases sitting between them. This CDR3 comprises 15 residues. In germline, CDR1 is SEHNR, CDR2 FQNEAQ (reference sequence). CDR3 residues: CASSLGPPGRTEAFF. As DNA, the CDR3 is TGTGCCAGCAGCTTAGGTCCCCCGGGGCGGACTGAAGCTTTCTTT.

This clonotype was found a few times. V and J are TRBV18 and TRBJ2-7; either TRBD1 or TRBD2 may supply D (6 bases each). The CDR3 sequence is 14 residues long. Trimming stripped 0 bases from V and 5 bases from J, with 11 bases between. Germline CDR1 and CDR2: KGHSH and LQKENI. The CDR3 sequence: CASSPPGGLDEQYF. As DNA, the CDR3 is TGTGCCAGCTCACCACCGGGGGGCCTGGACGAGCAGTACTTC.

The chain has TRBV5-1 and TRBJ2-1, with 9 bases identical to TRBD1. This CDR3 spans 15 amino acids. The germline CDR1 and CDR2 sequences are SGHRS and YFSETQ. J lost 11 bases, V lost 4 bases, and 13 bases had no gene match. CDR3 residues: CASSLPGTGKAKQFF. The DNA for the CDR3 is TGCGCCAGCAGCCTCCCCGGGACAGGGAAGGCTAAGCAGTTCTTC.

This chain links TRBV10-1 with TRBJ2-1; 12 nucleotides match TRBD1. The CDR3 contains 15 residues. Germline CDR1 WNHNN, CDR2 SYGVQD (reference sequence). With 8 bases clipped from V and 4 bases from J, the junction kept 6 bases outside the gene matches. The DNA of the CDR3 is TGCGCCAGCGCCGGGACAGGGGGCCTTTACAATGAGCAGTTCTTC. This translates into CASAGTGGLYNEQFF.

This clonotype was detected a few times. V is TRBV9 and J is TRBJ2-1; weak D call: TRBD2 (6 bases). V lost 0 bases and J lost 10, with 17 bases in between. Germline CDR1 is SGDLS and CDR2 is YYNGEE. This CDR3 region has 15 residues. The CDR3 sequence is CASSVVGSGEGEQFF. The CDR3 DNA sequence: TGTGCCAGCAGCGTAGTTGGTAGCGGAGAGGGGGAGCAGTTCTTC.

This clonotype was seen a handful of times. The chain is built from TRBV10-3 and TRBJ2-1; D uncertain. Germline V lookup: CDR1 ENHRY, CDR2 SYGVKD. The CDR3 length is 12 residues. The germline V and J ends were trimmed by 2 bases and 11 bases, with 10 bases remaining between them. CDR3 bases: TGTGCCATCAGTGAGCCGGATAGGAAGCAGTTCTTC. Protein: CAISEPDRKQFF.